The entry below gives a single TCR beta chain sequence along with its context. This clonotype has ten or more counts. No cognate antigen has been identified for it. No much larger clone is present one base from it, and per-base qualities are unavailable. The sample is drawn from a study of T-cell memory formation after mild COVID-19 (dated by TCRdb to 2020 to 2022). About the study as a whole: TCR sequence clusters from the two donors were largely donor specific. The cohort was made up of two young adult volunteers, one female and one male, who were previously healthy. T-cell clones expanding and contracting after mild COVID-19 in two donors were tracked by longitudinal TCRalpha and TCRbeta repertoire sequencing. General conclusions and limits of the study: SARS-CoV-2 specificity was not confirmed for the second-wave clones peaking on day 37. Clones that contracted from day 15 to 85 showed balanced CD4/CD8 phenotypes, whereas a second wave of clones that expanded from day 15 to 37 leaned towards CD4+. Only a couple of mild cases were covered by the study, and larger cohorts that include severe cases with pre-infection samples were considered necessary. Contracting CD4+ clones appeared mostly in the CM and EM memory subsets, whereas CD8+ clones were enriched in EMRA. The detection of some responding clones in pre-infection memory suggests that pre-existing cross-reactive memory T cells joined the SARS-CoV-2 response.

Ficoll-Paque density gradient centrifugation was the method used to isolate PBMCs. These reads were obtained on an Illumina NovaSeq 6000. TCRalpha and TCRbeta cDNA libraries were constructed by 5'RACE with constant-segment primers, with sample barcodes and unique molecular identifiers being introduced. RNA was extracted from every sample with Trizol reagent. Library amplification was performed in two PCR steps, and a second sample barcode and Illumina TruSeq adapters were introduced in the second step. Sequencing of the libraries was done on an Illumina NovaSeq, producing 2 x 150 bp paired-end reads. Per the original workflow: Reads were demultiplexed and collapsed into UMI-guided consensus sequences with migec v1.2.7. Using mixcr v2.1.11, UMI consensuses were aligned to TRA and TRB V and J templates and then assembled into clonotypes. Clonotypes were classified as expanded or contracted when called significant by both edgeR and NoisET, with noise models trained on biological replicates. For edgeR calls, the cutoffs were a false discovery rate-adjusted p below 0.01 and a log2 fold-change threshold of 1. As an exploratory analysis of dynamics, PCA with hierarchical clustering was applied to max-normalized trajectories of the 1000 most abundant clonotypes. Separately sequenced CD4+ and CD8+ repertoires were used to assign the CD4 or CD8 phenotype of responding clones. Through fastp at Q25 and MiXCR, TCRdb rebuilt clones from the public reads, retaining in-frame beta chains. Duplicate CDR3 protein sequences are folded into a single record with the most common DNA and genes. These V and J calls originate from TCRdb's pipeline instead of the authors' own analysis. Recorded for this sample are approximately 300,000 distinct CDR3 sequences; just under 20% of them occurred a single time. Together, the top ten hold about 21% of the sample.

The CDR3 runs 13 residues from the cysteine to the phenylalanine. Just the 39-base CDR3 DNA is kept, in frame starting at base 1. V is cut by 7 bases and J by 4 bases, and the space between the germline ends is 13 bases. The chain is assembled from TRBV12-3 or TRBV12-4 and TRBJ1-2, with the D gene not clear enough to name. The TCR originated in a man aged 18 to 30 who had mild COVID-19 (a few samples of this study predate the infection). The sample titles of this study are shuffled in the database, so cell type and time point are left out; the donor was told from shared clones. Sequencing used PBMCs or a T cell subset sorted from them (not recorded which). This receptor has the CDR3 CASTIWSGYGYTF. The DNA sequence is TGTGCCAGCACCATATGGTCGGGCTATGGCTACACCTTC.